This T cell receptor beta chain was captured in a study of tumor-infiltrating lymphocytes in localized non-small cell lung cancer. On this clone: The target antigen is unknown.

Some clones are missing from TCRdb's copy, which holds only in-frame ones; the method was immunoSEQ multiplex PCR. The data show about 16,000 clones, 35% to 55% seen once. Notes on the study in general: Each assay used a separate piece of the same tissue. Recurrence-free survival showed no association with tumor T-cell fraction. T-cell fraction did not differ between immunotypes IM1 and IM2. Available tissue quantity limited TCR sequencing to a patient subset.

Germline loops: CDR1 MNHEY, CDR2 SVGAGI. The CDR3 loop spans 16 amino acids. The J segment lost 0 bases and the V segment lost 2 bases, leaving 4 bases of the junction unmatched. This clonotype originated in a human donor with non-small cell lung cancer. V gene TRBV6-5 combines with J gene TRBJ2-4; the match to TRBD2 covers 7 bases. The sequenced sample was lung tumor tissue. The chain's CDR3 is CASSYGGVGAKNIQYF. Here the CDR3 DNA reads TGTGCCAGCAGTTACGGGGGGGTAGGAGCCAAAAACATTCAGTACTTC.